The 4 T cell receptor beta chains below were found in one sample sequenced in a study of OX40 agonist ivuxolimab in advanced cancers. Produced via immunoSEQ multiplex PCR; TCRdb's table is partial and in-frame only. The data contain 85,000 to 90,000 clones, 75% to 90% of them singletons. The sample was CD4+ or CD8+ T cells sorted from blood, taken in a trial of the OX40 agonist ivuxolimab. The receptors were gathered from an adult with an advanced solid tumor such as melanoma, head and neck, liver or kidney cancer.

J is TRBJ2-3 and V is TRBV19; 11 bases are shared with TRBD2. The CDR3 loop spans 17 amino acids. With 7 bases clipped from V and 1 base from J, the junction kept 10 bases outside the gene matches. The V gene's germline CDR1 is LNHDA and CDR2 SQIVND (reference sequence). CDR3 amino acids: CASTPLPGLAGTDTQYF. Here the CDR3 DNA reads TGTGCCAGTACTCCCCTCCCGGGACTAGCGGGCACAGATACGCAGTATTTT.

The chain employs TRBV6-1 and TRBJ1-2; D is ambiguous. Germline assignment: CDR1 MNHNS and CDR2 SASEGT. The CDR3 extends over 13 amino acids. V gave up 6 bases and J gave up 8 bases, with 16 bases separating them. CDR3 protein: CASRDRMRAGYTF. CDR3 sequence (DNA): TGTGCCAGCAGGGACCGTATGAGGGCAGGCTACACCTTC.

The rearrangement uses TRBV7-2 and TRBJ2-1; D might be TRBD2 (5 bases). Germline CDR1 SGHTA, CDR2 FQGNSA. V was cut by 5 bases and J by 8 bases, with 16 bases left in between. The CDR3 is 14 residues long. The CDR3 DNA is TGTGCCAGCAGCCCCCATGTGGCGGAGGATGAGCAGTTCTTC. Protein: CASSPHVAEDEQFF.

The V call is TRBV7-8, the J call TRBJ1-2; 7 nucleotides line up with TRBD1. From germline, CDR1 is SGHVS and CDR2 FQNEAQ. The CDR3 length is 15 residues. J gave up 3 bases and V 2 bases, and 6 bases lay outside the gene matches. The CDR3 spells CASSLRAGQYYGYTF. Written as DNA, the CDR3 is TGTGCCAGCAGCTTACGGGCGGGACAGTACTATGGCTACACCTTC.